The source of this T cell receptor beta chain is a study of type 1 regulatory T cells. At the level of the study: T-allo10 is a Tr1-enriched, alloantigen-specific CD4 T cell product made in vitro.

This clonotype was observed a handful of times. Germline V gene data show CDR1 as SEHNR and CDR2 as FQNEAQ (reference sequence). The CDR3 has 15 amino acids. Trimming pared 6 bases from V and 1 base from J, leaving 12 bases between. TCRdb passed the reads through MiXCR, listing each CDR3 protein once. The sample lists some 89,000 distinct CDR3 sequences, 25% to 40% occurring once. Sequencing was carried out using CD4+ T cells, either the whole sample or a sorted fraction (not recorded which). This TCR was sampled from a human donor in good health. V and J are TRBV7-9 and TRBJ2-2; TRBD2 is a possible D gene (5 bases). CDR3 region: CASSPLAKNTGELFF. The CDR3 nucleotides read TGTGCCAGCAGTCCGCTAGCAAAGAACACCGGGGAGCTGTTTTTT. The variable domain in full, with the rest retrieved from reference TRBV7-9 and TRBJ2-2, is DTGVSQNPRHKITKRGQNVTFRCDPISEHNRLYWYRQTLGQGPEFLTYFQNEAQLEKSRLLSDRFSAERPKGSFSTLEIQRTEQGDSAMYLCASSPLAKNTGELFFGEGSRLTVL.